This TCR beta chain is from a study of CD8 T cells in Susac syndrome. Points from the study as a whole: Acknowledgment was made by the study that its TCR sequencing and HLA analysis involved a relatively small number of individuals.

An input of roughly 0.5 to 1 ug of RNA was subjected to reverse transcription using random hexamers. Amplification of TCR beta CDR3 across 54 Vbeta and 13 Jbeta was performed with immunoSEQ multiplex PCR. TCRdb used MiXCR to reprocess the immunoSEQ multiplex PCR reads, holding one entry per CDR3 protein. The data contain approximately 200,000 distinct CDR3 sequences, around 90% of them seen just once; the ten biggest clones take up over 0.1%. The ends lost 7 bases at V and 4 bases at J; junction bases unmatched: 18. The CDR3 consists of 17 residues. Germline CDR1 reads SNHLY; CDR2 reads FYNNEI. Of note for this clonotype: Its antigen is as yet unknown.

The sequenced material came from CD8+ T cells from PBMCs. The receptor was isolated from a human donor with multiple sclerosis. V is TRBV2 and J is TRBJ1-2, with 7 bases fitting TRBD1. CDR3 sequence reads: CASTPRVGGAGGYGYTF. The CDR3 bases are TGTGCCAGCACCCCACGAGTAGGGGGCGCAGGTGGCTATGGCTACACCTTC.